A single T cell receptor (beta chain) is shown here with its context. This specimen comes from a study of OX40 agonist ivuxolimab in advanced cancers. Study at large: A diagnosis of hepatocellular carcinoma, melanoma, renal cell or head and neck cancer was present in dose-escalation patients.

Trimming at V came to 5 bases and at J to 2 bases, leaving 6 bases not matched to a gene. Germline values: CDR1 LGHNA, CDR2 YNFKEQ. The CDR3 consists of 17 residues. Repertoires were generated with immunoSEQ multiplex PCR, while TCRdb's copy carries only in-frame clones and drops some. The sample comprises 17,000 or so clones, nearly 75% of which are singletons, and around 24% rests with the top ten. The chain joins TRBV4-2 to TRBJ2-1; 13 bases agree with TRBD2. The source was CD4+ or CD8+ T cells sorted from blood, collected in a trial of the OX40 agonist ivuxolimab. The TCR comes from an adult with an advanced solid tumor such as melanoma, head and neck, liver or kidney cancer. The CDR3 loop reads CASSLGTSGNPYNEQFF. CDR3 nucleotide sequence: TGTGCCAGCAGCTTGGGGACTAGCGGGAACCCCTACAATGAGCAGTTCTTC.